The 29 T cell receptor beta chains presented below share a single source sample, sequenced in a study of Ad26.COV2.S vaccination and SARS-CoV-2 variants. The table came from immunoSEQ multiplex PCR; TCRdb's copy has only in-frame clones and leaves some out. The data contain about 140,000 clones, roughly 88% of them singletons. Source: peripheral blood, taken after recovery from COVID-19. These receptors were collected from a human donor who had recovered from COVID-19.

The chain uses TRBV15 and TRBJ2-7; a possible D gene is TRBD1 (5 bases). The CDR3 consists of 17 residues. V was trimmed by 0 bases and J by 2 bases, leaving 17 bases between them. Germline assignment: CDR1 LNHNV and CDR2 YYDKDF (reference sequence). CDR3 nucleotide sequence: TGTGCCACCAGCAGAGACGTGGGGCAGGCGAACCCCTACGAGCAGTACTTC. Its protein product is CATSRDVGQANPYEQYF.

V usage is TRBV3-1 (or the pseudogene TRBV3-2) and J usage is TRBJ1-6; 7 bases map to TRBD1. Germline V gene lookup returns CDR1 LGHDT and CDR2 YNNKEL (reference sequence). The CDR3 has 15 residues. The V segment lost 2 bases and the J segment 13 bases; nucleotides outside the gene matches: 11. CDR3 coding DNA: TGTGCCAGCAGCCAAAGGACCTACAGGGGATCCCCCCTCCACTTT. It specifies CASSQRTYRGSPLHF.

The V and J genes are TRBV15 and TRBJ1-4; TRBD1 matches at 7 bases. CDR1 and CDR2 from the germline V gene are LNHNV and YYDKDF (reference sequence). There are 15 residues in the CDR3. Trimming removed 6 bases from V and 7 bases from J; junction bases left unmatched: 11. The CDR3 nucleotides are TGTGCCACCAGGGTAGAAGGGGGCGCTTCTGAAAAACTGTTTTTT. Encoded protein: CATRVEGGASEKLFF.

The chain carries TRBV3-1 (or the pseudogene TRBV3-2) and TRBJ1-1, with D uncertain. Germline assignment: CDR1 LGHDT and CDR2 YNNKEL (reference sequence). This CDR3 spans 18 amino acids. The ends were cut back, 0 bases at V and 1 base at J, with 18 bases in the middle. CDR3 amino acids: CASSQDLFLELQNTEAFF. The DNA for the CDR3 is TGTGCCAGCAGCCAAGATTTATTCCTGGAACTCCAGAACACTGAAGCTTTCTTT.

The CDR3 loop is CASSSGQPNEKLFF. The CDR3 bases are TGTGCCAGCAGCTCAGGACAGCCCAATGAAAAACTGTTTTTT. V and J are TRBV5-4 and TRBJ1-4; perhaps TRBD1 as D (6 bases). Germline V gene sequence: CDR1 SGHNT, CDR2 YYREEE (reference sequence). Between the trimmed V and J ends, which lost 3 bases and 5 bases, there was a span of 11 bases. The CDR3 totals 14 residues.

This sequence joins TRBV13 and TRBJ1-4, with D unclear. This CDR3 comprises 14 residues. Trimming took 2 bases from V and 2 from J, leaving 6 bases between them. Per the germline V gene, CDR1 is PRHDT and CDR2 is FYEKMQ (reference sequence). CDR3 sequence: CASSLRETNEKLFF. The DNA for the CDR3 is TGTGCCAGCAGCTTAAGGGAGACTAATGAAAAACTGTTTTTT.

This clone turned up a few times. The CDR3 region is CASSELSGGSEAFF. The CDR3 nucleotides read TGCGCCAGCAGCGAGCTGTCCGGGGGGTCCGAAGCTTTCTTT. The chain recombines TRBV5-1 with TRBJ1-1, with D possibly being TRBD1 (5 bases). Trimming took off 4 bases at V and 8 bases at J, with 18 bases between the two ends. The CDR3 length is 14 residues. Germline V lookup: CDR1 SGHRS, CDR2 YFSETQ.

This sequence joins TRBV2 and TRBJ2-1; TRBD1 is a possible D gene (6 bases). Trimming took off 10 bases at V and 5 bases at J, with 21 bases between the two ends. The CDR3 runs 15 residues. Germline lookup yields CDR1 SNHLY and CDR2 FYNNEI. The CDR3 DNA reads as TGTGCCAACCAGGGGTTGCTGGGTGGCCACAATGAGCAGTTCTTC. Translation: CANQGLLGGHNEQFF.

This chain connects TRBV6-2 or TRBV6-3 to TRBJ1-2; tentative D call: TRBD1 (5 bases). Germline V gene data show CDR1 as MNHEY and CDR2 as SVGEGT. V lost 2 bases and J 10 bases, leaving 17 bases between the germline ends. This CDR3 contains 14 residues. CDR3 protein: CASSYVVGGFDYTF. Written as DNA, the CDR3 is TGTGCCAGCAGTTACGTCGTCGGGGGTTTTGACTACACCTTC.

This chain links TRBV28 with TRBJ2-3, with 8 bases lining up with TRBD1. Germline-derived CDR1 and CDR2 are MDHEN and SYDVKM. The length of the CDR3 is 13 residues. Trimming removed 11 bases from V and 4 bases from J; junction bases left unmatched: 8. For the CDR3, the DNA is TGTGCCGGAGGACAGGGAGCGGCAGATACGCAGTATTTT. It specifies CAGGQGAADTQYF.

This chain connects TRBV4-3 to TRBJ1-6; D remains ambiguous. Per the germline V gene, CDR1 is LGHNA and CDR2 is YSLEER. The CDR3 covers 19 residues. Between the trimmed V and J ends, which lost 0 bases and 0 bases, there was a span of 15 bases. CDR3 coding DNA: TGCGCCAGCAGCCAAGATCTTGGAGTCAAGAGCTCCTATAATTCACCCCTCCACTTT. Translating gives CASSQDLGVKSSYNSPLHF.

The V gene is TRBV7-9, the J gene TRBJ1-5; TRBD1 matches at 7 bases. CDR3 length equals 15 residues. Germline assignment: CDR1 SEHNR and CDR2 FQNEAQ (reference sequence). J lost 3 bases, V lost 4 bases, and 6 bases had no gene match. CDR3 protein: CASSSSDRPNQPQHF. The CDR3, as DNA: TGTGCCAGCAGCTCCTCGGACAGGCCCAATCAGCCCCAGCATTTT.

This clone has just one count. The chain combines TRBV27 with TRBJ1-2, with D possibly matching TRBD1 (5 bases). V shed 4 bases and J shed 8 bases, with 20 bases lying between them. Germline loops: CDR1 MNHEY, CDR2 SMNVEV (reference sequence). This CDR3 spans 15 amino acids. This CDR3 reads CASSSGTLGTWGYTF. Written as DNA, the CDR3 is TGTGCCAGCAGTTCCGGGACCCTCGGAACGTGGGGCTACACCTTC.

The chain carries TRBV14 and TRBJ1-2; D call uncertain. This CDR3 is built from 13 residues. Germline CDR1 and CDR2: SGHDN and FVKESK. V gave up 4 bases and J gave up 7 bases, with 13 bases separating them. CDR3 region: CASSLQWNSGYTF. As DNA, the CDR3 is TGTGCCAGCAGCCTCCAATGGAACAGTGGCTACACCTTC.

V gene TRBV21-1 combines with J gene TRBJ2-7; the table names TRBD2, a call not compared with the DNA. TRBV21-1 is labeled a pseudogene. CDR3 length: 12 residues. The CDR3: CASSKDPTGQYF. The CDR3 region has the DNA TGTGCCAGCAGCAAGGATCCTACGGGGCAGTACTTC.

The chain carries TRBV30 and TRBJ2-5; possible D gene TRBD1, 6 bases. Trimming left V 5 bases short and J 4 bases short, with 11 bases between. The V gene's germline CDR1 is GTSNPN and CDR2 SVGIG (reference sequence). This CDR3 region has 12 residues. The CDR3 sequence: CAWQGWSETQYF. The CDR3 nucleotides read TGTGCCTGGCAGGGGTGGTCAGAGACCCAGTACTTC.

This chain connects TRBV3-1 (or the pseudogene TRBV3-2) to TRBJ2-1, with TRBD2 as a possible D gene (5 bases). Per germline, CDR1 LGHDT and CDR2 YNNKEL (reference sequence). The ends were cut back, 0 bases at V and 6 bases at J, with 6 bases in the middle. This CDR3 contains 13 residues. CDR3 region: CASSQEAVNEQFF. The CDR3 DNA reads as TGTGCCAGCAGCCAAGAAGCGGTCAATGAGCAGTTCTTC.

The chain couples TRBV5-4 to TRBJ1-1; D gene uncertain. The CDR3 is made up of 15 amino acids. In germline, CDR1 is SGHNT, CDR2 YYREEE (reference sequence). The V gene lost 2 bases and the J gene lost 1 base, with 12 bases spanning the gap. This CDR3 is CASSFYVLWNTEAFF. The CDR3 coding sequence is TGTGCCAGCAGCTTTTACGTCCTTTGGAACACTGAAGCTTTCTTT.

The J gene is TRBJ2-7, the V gene TRBV6-6; 7 bases align to TRBD2. The J segment lost 6 bases and the V segment lost 2 bases, leaving 7 bases of the junction unmatched. Germline V gene lookup returns CDR1 MNHNY and CDR2 SVGAGI (reference sequence). The CDR3 totals 14 residues. CDR3 DNA sequence: TGTGCCAGCAGTTACCGGGGGGAAGGGTTCGAGCAGTACTTC. It codes for CASSYRGEGFEQYF.

The chain combines TRBV3-1 (or the pseudogene TRBV3-2) with TRBJ1-1; D perhaps matches TRBD1 (6 bases). V was clipped by 2 bases and J by 0 bases, with 13 bases between them. CDR1 and CDR2 (germline): LGHDT, YNNKEL (reference sequence). The CDR3 length is 16 residues. DNA of the CDR3: TGTGCCAGCAGCCAAAGGTGGGGGGCGGTGAACACTGAAGCTTTCTTT. Amino acid sequence: CASSQRWGAVNTEAFF.

The chain recombines TRBV5-1 with TRBJ2-1; no firm D call. Trimming shortened V by 4 bases and J by 8 bases, and 10 bases separated the two germline ends. This CDR3 spans 12 amino acids. Germline V gives CDR1 SGHRS, CDR2 YFSETQ. The CDR3 spells CASSLDRDEQFF. The DNA for the CDR3 is TGCGCCAGCAGCCTAGACCGAGATGAGCAGTTCTTC.

This chain connects TRBV30 to TRBJ2-7; D is uncertain. V dropped 0 bases and J dropped 2 bases, with 5 bases sitting between them. Germline CDR1 reads GTSNPN; CDR2 reads SVGIG (reference sequence). This CDR3 has 12 residues. Here the CDR3 reads CAWSVETYEQYF. CDR3 DNA: TGTGCCTGGAGTGTCGAGACCTACGAGCAGTACTTC.

The chain recombines TRBV19 with TRBJ1-3; D gene ambiguous. The germline gives CDR1 LNHDA, CDR2 SQIVND (reference sequence). The CDR3 contains 13 residues. V lost 6 bases and J lost 2, with 8 bases in between. CDR3 loop: CASSQGPGNTIYF. DNA for the CDR3: TGTGCCAGTAGCCAAGGACCTGGAAACACCATATATTTT.

The chain carries TRBV11-2 and TRBJ1-6; tentatively, D is TRBD1 (6 bases). The germline gives CDR1 SGHAT, CDR2 FQNNGV. The CDR3 extends over 17 amino acids. Trimming stripped 5 bases from V and 9 bases from J, with 23 bases between. The CDR3 reads CASSPTTGVFIRSPLHF. The CDR3 coding sequence is TGTGCCAGCAGCCCCACGACAGGAGTGTTTATTCGTTCACCCCTCCACTTT.

The rearrangement uses TRBV19 and TRBJ1-6; 9 bases line up with TRBD1. The CDR3 has 14 amino acids. With V trimmed by 5 bases and J by 9 bases, 5 bases remained unmatched. Germline values: CDR1 LNHDA, CDR2 SQIVND (reference sequence). The CDR3 loop reads CASSLRDRASPLHF. CDR3 DNA: TGTGCCAGTAGTCTGAGGGACAGGGCTTCACCCCTCCACTTT.

The CDR3 DNA reads as TGTGCCACCAGTGACCACCCGTCCCGGGACAGGGTCCACGAGCAGTACTTC. Amino acids: CATSDHPSRDRVHEQYF. The chain combines TRBV24-1 with TRBJ2-7, with 9 positions matching TRBD1. Trimming removed 4 bases from V and 5 bases from J; junction bases left unmatched: 14. Germline V gives CDR1 KGHDR, CDR2 SFDVKD. The CDR3 runs 17 residues.

In this sample, this clone turned up once. In DNA form, the CDR3 reads TGTGCTAGTGGCTTTCAGGGCGTTCCCTACGAGCAGTACTTC. The encoded protein is CASGFQGVPYEQYF. V and J are TRBV12-5 and TRBJ2-7, with a weak D call TRBD1 (5 bases). Trimming removed 6 bases from V and 2 bases from J, with 14 bases in between. CDR3 length equals 14 residues. The germline V gene has CDR1 LGHNT and CDR2 FRNRAP.

The chain combines TRBV2 with TRBJ1-3; D unresolved. Trimming pared 6 bases from V and 0 bases from J, leaving 9 bases between. CDR1 and CDR2 from the germline V gene are SNHLY and FYNNEI. The CDR3 is 14 residues long. The CDR3 loop is CASRLMGSGNTIYF. The CDR3 DNA sequence: TGTGCCAGCAGGTTGATGGGCTCTGGAAACACCATATATTTT.

The chain links TRBV7-6 to TRBJ2-5; 7 nucleotides line up with TRBD1. Trimming removed 4 bases from V and 3 bases from J; junction bases left unmatched: 5. This CDR3 region has 14 residues. CDR1 is SGHVS and CDR2 is FNYEAQ in the germline V gene. The CDR3 DNA is TGTGCCAGCAGCTCCCTCGGGACAGAAGAGACCCAGTACTTC. It encodes CASSSLGTEETQYF.